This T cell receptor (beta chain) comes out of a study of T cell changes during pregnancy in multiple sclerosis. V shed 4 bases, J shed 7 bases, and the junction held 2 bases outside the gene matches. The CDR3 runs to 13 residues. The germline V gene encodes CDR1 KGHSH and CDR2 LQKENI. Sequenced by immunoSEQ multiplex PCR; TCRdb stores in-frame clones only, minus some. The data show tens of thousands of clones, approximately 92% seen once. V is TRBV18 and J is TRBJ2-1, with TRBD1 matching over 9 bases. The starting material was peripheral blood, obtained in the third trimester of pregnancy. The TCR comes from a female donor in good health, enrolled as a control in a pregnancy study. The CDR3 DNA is TGTGCCAGCTCACGGGGACAGGGAAATGAGCAGTTCTTC. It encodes CASSRGQGNEQFF.